The 22 T cell receptor beta chains below were found in one sample sequenced in a study of cytomegalovirus exposure and HLA in healthy donors. The PCR ran on 60 Vbeta and 13 Jbeta primers. Using immunoSEQ multiplex PCR, the repertoire was profiled, and TCRdb retains in-frame clones only, with some absent. The table lists approximately 100,000 clones, just under 75% of them singletons. The sequencing sample was made of PBMCs. The receptor source for this set is a human donor in good health.

This clone was counted a few times. CDR3 DNA: TGTGCCAGTAGTACCGAGTACTATGGCTACACCTTC. Translation: CASSTEYYGYTF. The rearrangement joins TRBV19 to TRBJ1-2; D gene ambiguous. The CDR3 totals 12 residues. V was trimmed by 4 bases and J by 3 bases, leaving 6 bases between them. The germline V gene has CDR1 LNHDA and CDR2 SQIVND (reference sequence).

The chain joins TRBV2 to TRBJ2-2; 7 bases map to TRBD1. CDR1 SNHLY and CDR2 FYNNEI come from the germline V gene. V trimming: 7 bases; J trimming: 4 bases; junction bases outside the gene matches: 12. The CDR3 totals 16 residues. In DNA, the CDR3 is TGTGCCAGCACCAGAGACAGGGCGATTGGCACCGGGGAGCTGTTTTTT. Its protein product is CASTRDRAIGTGELFF.

This clone turned up a few times. The chain carries TRBV7-6 and TRBJ2-5; 9 nucleotides line up with TRBD2. The CDR3 contains 16 residues. Trimming removed 1 base from V and 2 bases from J; junction bases left unmatched: 5. CDR1 and CDR2 (germline): SGHVS, FNYEAQ. The CDR3, as DNA: TGTGCCAGCAGCTTAGGATTCGCGGGAGGGCAAGAGACCCAGTACTTC. As protein: CASSLGFAGGQETQYF.

This chain connects TRBV28 to TRBJ1-2; D is unresolved. V lost 2 bases and J 3 bases, leaving 4 bases between the germline ends. CDR1 is MDHEN and CDR2 is SYDVKM in the germline V gene. CDR3 size: 12 residues. The CDR3 is CASSLQDYGYTF. In nucleotides, the CDR3 is TGTGCCAGCAGTTTACAGGACTATGGCTACACCTTC.

Concerning this clone itself: Other DNA sequences of this sample code for an identical CDR3. This chain connects TRBV5-1 to TRBJ1-2, with 7 bases identical to TRBD1. Trimming at V came to 2 bases and at J to 2 bases, leaving 6 bases not matched to a gene. The CDR3 covers 15 residues. Per the germline V gene, CDR1 is SGHRS and CDR2 is YFSETQ. The CDR3 DNA sequence: TGCGCCAGCAGCTTAGGTGGACAGGTCAACTATGGCTACACCTTC. Translating it yields CASSLGGQVNYGYTF. The whole variable domain, remainder taken from reference TRBV5-1 and TRBJ1-2, is KAGVTQTPRYLIKTRGQQVTLSCSPISGHRSVSWYQQTPGQGLQFLFEYFSETQRNKGNFPGRFSGRQFSNSRSEMNVSTLELGDSALYLCASSLGGQVNYGYTFGSGTRLTVV.

This clone was seen only a few times. The V gene is TRBV30, the J gene TRBJ1-2, with 7 bases that match TRBD1. J gave up 2 bases and V 6 bases, and 3 bases lay outside the gene matches. Per germline, CDR1 GTSNPN and CDR2 SVGIG (reference sequence). The CDR3 sequence is 12 residues long. The chain's CDR3 is CACDRENYGYTF. CDR3 DNA: TGTGCCTGTGACAGGGAAAACTATGGCTACACCTTC.

The chain couples TRBV5-1 to TRBJ2-7, with TRBD1 matching 11 bases. Trimming removed 2 bases from V and 1 base from J; junction bases left unmatched: 2. This CDR3 has 15 amino acids. Germline CDR1 and CDR2: SGHRS and YFSETQ. The CDR3 loop is CASSLGQGASYEQYF. CDR3 in DNA: TGCGCCAGCAGCTTAGGACAGGGGGCGTCCTACGAGCAGTACTTC.

The chain carries TRBV11-2 and TRBJ2-7, with a weak D call TRBD2 (5 bases). CDR3 length equals 14 residues. Germline V gene data show CDR1 as SGHAT and CDR2 as FQNNGV. The V and J ends lost 1 base and 7 bases respectively, with 14 bases between them. CDR3 coding DNA: TGTGCCAGCAGCTTAGGAGTAGCCCCGGGGGAGCAGTACTTC. Translation: CASSLGVAPGEQYF.

The gene calls are TRBV11-2 and TRBJ2-3, with 8 positions matching TRBD2. V shed 5 bases, J shed 4 bases, and the junction held 11 bases outside the gene matches. The length of the CDR3 is 16 residues. Germline CDR1 and CDR2: SGHAT and FQNNGV. The chain's CDR3 is CASSPRGTSRADTQYF. DNA for the CDR3: TGTGCCAGCAGCCCCAGAGGGACTAGTCGGGCAGATACGCAGTATTTT.

This clone occurred a few times. The chain is built from TRBV6-1 and TRBJ2-7, with 7 bases identical to TRBD1. Trimming took 7 bases from V and 7 from J; bases not matched to a gene: 13. Germline V gene lookup returns CDR1 MNHNS and CDR2 SASEGT. CDR3 length: 14 amino acids. CDR3 in amino acids: CASIKDRVVVEQYF. For the CDR3, the DNA is TGTGCCAGCATCAAAGACAGGGTTGTTGTAGAGCAGTACTTC.

The chain combines TRBV15 with TRBJ2-7, with a possible D match to TRBD1 (7 bases). Germline V CDR1 and CDR2: LNHNV, YYDKDF (reference sequence). With 1 base removed from V and 4 bases from J, the gap between germline ends came to 14 bases. The CDR3 consists of 15 residues. This chain's CDR3 is CATSRGEQGRYEQYF. The CDR3 coding sequence is TGTGCCACCAGCAGAGGGGAACAGGGGAGGTACGAGCAGTACTTC. Complete variable domain (other parts from reference TRBV15 and TRBJ2-7): DAMVIQNPRYQVTQFGKPVTLSCSQTLNHNVMYWYQQKSSQAPKLLFHYYDKDFNNEADTPDNFQSRRPNTSFCFLDIRSPGLGDTAMYLCATSRGEQGRYEQYFGPGTRLTVT.

This clone came up once. The chain links TRBV5-1 to TRBJ2-3, with D possibly matching TRBD2 (6 bases). CDR1 and CDR2 (germline): SGHRS, YFSETQ. Trimming removed 4 bases from V and 4 bases from J, with 22 bases in between. The CDR3 spans 17 residues. Here the CDR3 reads CASSPLGRLGDADTQYF. CDR3 bases: TGCGCCAGCAGCCCTTTGGGGAGACTAGGCGACGCAGATACGCAGTATTTT.

This chain links TRBV14 with TRBJ2-1, with 10 bases fitting TRBD2. The CDR3 has 16 residues. CDR1 is SGHDN, CDR2 FVKESK, per germline. Trimming at V came to 1 base and at J to 0 bases, leaving 0 bases not matched to a gene. CDR3 nucleotide sequence: TGTGCCAGCAGCCAAGCTAGCGGGAGCTCCTACAATGAGCAGTTCTTC. Its protein is CASSQASGSSYNEQFF.

V is TRBV6-5 and J is TRBJ2-3; D uncertain. The V gene's germline CDR1 is MNHEY and CDR2 SVGAGI. The CDR3 is made up of 11 amino acids. The V and J ends lost 6 bases and 5 bases respectively, with 6 bases between them. The CDR3 bases are TGTGCCAGCAGGGAGAGAGATACGCAGTATTTT. Amino acids: CASRERDTQYF.

The J gene is TRBJ2-7, the V gene TRBV2, with 10 bases fitting TRBD2. The CDR3 covers 15 residues. The junction had 6 bases not matched to a gene; V was cut back by 5 bases and J by 2 bases. In germline, CDR1 is SNHLY, CDR2 FYNNEI. In DNA, the CDR3 is TGTGCCAGCAGTACAAGGACTAGCGGAGCCTACGAGCAGTACTTC. Its protein is CASSTRTSGAYEQYF.

CDR3 DNA sequence: TGTGCCAGCAGTACAGGACAGGGGGTCATCGGGGAGCTGTTTTTT. It translates to CASSTGQGVIGELFF. The V and J genes are TRBV6-5 and TRBJ2-2; 10 nucleotides match TRBD1. Unmatched junction bases numbered 7, after V lost 5 bases and J lost 7 bases. Germline CDR1 and CDR2: MNHEY and SVGAGI. The CDR3 has 15 amino acids.

This clone was counted only a few times. The chain is built from TRBV19 and TRBJ1-1; no clear D. The CDR3 sequence is 15 residues long. The germline V gene encodes CDR1 LNHDA and CDR2 SQIVND (reference sequence). Trimming took 7 bases from V and 6 from J, leaving 21 bases between them. DNA of the CDR3: TGTGCCAGTATATTGAGGGCCGCGGGAAGTTCTGAAGCTTTCTTT. Protein: CASILRAAGSSEAFF.

This chain uses TRBV2 with TRBJ2-7; 8 nucleotides agree with TRBD1. Unmatched junction bases numbered 7, after V lost 6 bases and J lost 3 bases. This CDR3 is 14 amino acids long. The germline V gene encodes CDR1 SNHLY and CDR2 FYNNEI. CDR3 in amino acids: CASRGDRSYYEQYF. The CDR3 coding sequence is TGTGCCAGCAGGGGGGACAGGTCCTACTACGAGCAGTACTTC.

The table lists this clone with a few counts. The chain carries TRBV7-8 and TRBJ2-1, with D possibly TRBD2 on 7 matching bases. Trimming shortened V by 5 bases and J by 3 bases, and 14 bases separated the two germline ends. In germline, CDR1 is SGHVS, CDR2 FQNEAQ. This CDR3 comprises 15 residues. The CDR3 sequence is CASSQGGGFYNEQFF. The DNA for the CDR3 is TGTGCCAGCAGCCAAGGGGGGGGGTTCTACAATGAGCAGTTCTTC.

The chain links TRBV7-9 to TRBJ2-3; the D gene is possibly TRBD2 (6 bases). V lost 5 bases, J lost 2 bases, and 14 bases lay in between. The germline V gene encodes CDR1 SEHNR and CDR2 FQNEAQ (reference sequence). CDR3 length equals 15 residues. The CDR3 coding sequence is TGTGCCAGCAGCGCGACGTTAGCGGACACAGATACGCAGTATTTT. Its protein is CASSATLADTDTQYF.

The J gene is TRBJ2-5, the V gene TRBV5-1; 7 nucleotides agree with TRBD1. The V gene's germline CDR1 is SGHRS and CDR2 YFSETQ. J gave up 1 base and V 4 bases, and 7 bases lay outside the gene matches. This CDR3 region has 15 residues. Here the CDR3 DNA reads TGCGCCAGCAGCCGCGACAGGGCGGCCCAAGAGACCCAGTACTTC. This encodes CASSRDRAAQETQYF.

The CDR3 loop reads CASSDSGLGADTQYF. The CDR3 region has the DNA TGTGCCAGCAGTGACTCGGGCCTGGGTGCAGATACGCAGTATTTT. The chain combines TRBV6-4 with TRBJ2-3; D not resolved. Between the trimmed V and J ends, which lost 0 bases and 4 bases, there was a span of 11 bases. CDR1 and CDR2 from the germline V gene are MRHNA and SNTAGT. CDR3 length: 15 amino acids.